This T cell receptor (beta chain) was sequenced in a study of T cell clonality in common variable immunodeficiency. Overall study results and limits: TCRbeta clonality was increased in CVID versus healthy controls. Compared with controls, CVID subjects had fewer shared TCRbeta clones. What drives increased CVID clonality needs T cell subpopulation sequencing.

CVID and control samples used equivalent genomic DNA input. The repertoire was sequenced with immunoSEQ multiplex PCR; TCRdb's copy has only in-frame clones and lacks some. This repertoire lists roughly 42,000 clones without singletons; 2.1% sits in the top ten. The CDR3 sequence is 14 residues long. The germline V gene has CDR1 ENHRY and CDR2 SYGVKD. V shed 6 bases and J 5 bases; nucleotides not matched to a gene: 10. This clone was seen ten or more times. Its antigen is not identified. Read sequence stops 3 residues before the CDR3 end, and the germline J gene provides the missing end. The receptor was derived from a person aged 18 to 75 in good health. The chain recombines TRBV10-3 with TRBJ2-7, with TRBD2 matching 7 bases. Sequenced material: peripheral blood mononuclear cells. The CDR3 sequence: CAIRDEREGDEQYF. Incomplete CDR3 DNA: TGTGCCATCAGAGATGAGCGGGAAGGCGACGAG.